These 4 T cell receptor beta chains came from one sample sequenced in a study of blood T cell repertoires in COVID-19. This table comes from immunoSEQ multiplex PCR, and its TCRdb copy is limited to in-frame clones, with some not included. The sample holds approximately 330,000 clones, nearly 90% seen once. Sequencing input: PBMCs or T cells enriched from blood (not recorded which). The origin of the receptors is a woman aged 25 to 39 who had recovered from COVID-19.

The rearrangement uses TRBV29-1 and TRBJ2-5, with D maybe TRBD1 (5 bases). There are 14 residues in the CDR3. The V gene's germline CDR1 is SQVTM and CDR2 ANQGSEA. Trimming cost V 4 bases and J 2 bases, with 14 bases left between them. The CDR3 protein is CSVAVYAGQETQYF. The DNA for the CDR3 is TGCAGCGTTGCCGTGTACGCAGGGCAAGAGACCCAGTACTTC.

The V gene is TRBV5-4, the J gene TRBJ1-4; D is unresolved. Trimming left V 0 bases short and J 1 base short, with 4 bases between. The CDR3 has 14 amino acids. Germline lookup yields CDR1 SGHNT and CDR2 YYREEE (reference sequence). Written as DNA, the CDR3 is TGTGCCAGCAGCTTGGCCGGAACTAATGAAAAACTGTTTTTT. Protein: CASSLAGTNEKLFF.

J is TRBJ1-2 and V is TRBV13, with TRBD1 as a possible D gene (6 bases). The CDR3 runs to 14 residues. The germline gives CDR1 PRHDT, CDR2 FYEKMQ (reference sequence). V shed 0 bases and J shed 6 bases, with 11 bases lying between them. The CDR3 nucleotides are TGTGCCAGCAGCTTAGGTGGACAGAGGCATGGCTACACCTTC. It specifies CASSLGGQRHGYTF.

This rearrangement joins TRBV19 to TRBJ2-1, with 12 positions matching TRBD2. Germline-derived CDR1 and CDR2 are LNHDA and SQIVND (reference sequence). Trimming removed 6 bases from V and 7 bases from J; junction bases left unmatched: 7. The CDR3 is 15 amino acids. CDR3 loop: CASRKLAGGPNEQFF. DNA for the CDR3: TGTGCCAGTAGGAAGCTAGCGGGAGGGCCAAATGAGCAGTTCTTC.